A single T cell receptor beta chain is shown here with its context. The V and J ends lost 0 bases and 5 bases, in that order; junction bases with no gene match: 5. CDR1 and CDR2 from the germline V gene are MNHEY and SVGAGI. The CDR3 has 16 amino acids. The record originates from a study of a mutant IDH1 vaccine in newly diagnosed glioma. Time point denoted: baseline, week 1 (first vaccination visit). The treatment denotes: pre-vaccination baseline after standard-of-care therapy. The table came from immunoSEQ multiplex PCR; TCRdb's copy has only in-frame clones and leaves some out. The sample comprises about 92,000 clones, around three quarters of which are singletons, and roughly 7% rests with the top ten.

J is TRBJ2-2 and V is TRBV6-5; 8 nucleotides align to TRBD2. The TCR sequence derives from a man between 40 and 49 years old with glioma. The sequencing used PBMCs, collected from a glioma patient treated with radiotherapy, temozolomide or both. The CDR3 sequence is CASSYSPGGRTGELFF. CDR3 nucleotides: TGTGCCAGCAGTTACTCTCCAGGCGGGAGGACCGGGGAGCTGTTTTTT.